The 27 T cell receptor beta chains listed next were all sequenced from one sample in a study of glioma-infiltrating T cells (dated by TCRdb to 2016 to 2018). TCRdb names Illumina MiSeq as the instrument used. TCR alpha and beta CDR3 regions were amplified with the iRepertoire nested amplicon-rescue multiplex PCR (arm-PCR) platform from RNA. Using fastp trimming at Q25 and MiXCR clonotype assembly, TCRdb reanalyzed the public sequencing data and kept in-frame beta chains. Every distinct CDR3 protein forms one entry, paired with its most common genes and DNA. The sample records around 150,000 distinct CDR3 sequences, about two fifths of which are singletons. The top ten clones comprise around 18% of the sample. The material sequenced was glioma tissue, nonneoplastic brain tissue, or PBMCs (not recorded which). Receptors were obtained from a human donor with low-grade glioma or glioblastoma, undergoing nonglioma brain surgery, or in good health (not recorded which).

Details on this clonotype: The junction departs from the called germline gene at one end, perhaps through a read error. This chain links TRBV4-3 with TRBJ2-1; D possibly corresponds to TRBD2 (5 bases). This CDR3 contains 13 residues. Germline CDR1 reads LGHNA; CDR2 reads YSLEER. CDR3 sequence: CASSQRTGNEQLF. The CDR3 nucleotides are TGCGCCAGCAGCCAGAGGACTGGCAATGAGCAGCTCTTC.

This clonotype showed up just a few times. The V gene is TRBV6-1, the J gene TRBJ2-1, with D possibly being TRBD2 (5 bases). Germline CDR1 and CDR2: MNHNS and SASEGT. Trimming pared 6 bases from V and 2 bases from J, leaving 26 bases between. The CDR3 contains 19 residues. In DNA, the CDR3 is TGTGCCAGCAGAACCCTCACCTCCTCTACGGGGTGGGCCTACAATGAGCAGTTCTTC. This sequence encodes CASRTLTSSTGWAYNEQFF.

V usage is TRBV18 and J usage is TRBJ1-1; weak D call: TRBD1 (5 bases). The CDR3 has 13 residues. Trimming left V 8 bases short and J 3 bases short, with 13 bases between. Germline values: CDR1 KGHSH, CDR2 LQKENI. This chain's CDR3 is CASSPQGDTEAFF. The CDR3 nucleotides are TGTGCCAGCAGCCCGCAGGGTGACACTGAAGCTTTCTTT.

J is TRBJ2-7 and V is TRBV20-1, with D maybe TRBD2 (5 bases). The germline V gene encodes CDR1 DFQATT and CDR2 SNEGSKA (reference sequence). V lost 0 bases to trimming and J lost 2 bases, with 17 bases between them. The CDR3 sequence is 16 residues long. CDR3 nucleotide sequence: TGCAGTGCTAGAGATTCAGGAGGCCAGAAAGCCTACGAGCAGTACTTC. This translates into CSARDSGGQKAYEQYF.

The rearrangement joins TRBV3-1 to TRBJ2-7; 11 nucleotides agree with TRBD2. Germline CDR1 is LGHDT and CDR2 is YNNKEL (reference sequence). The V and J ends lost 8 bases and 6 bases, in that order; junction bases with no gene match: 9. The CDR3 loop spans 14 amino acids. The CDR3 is CASSFGLAGTEQYF. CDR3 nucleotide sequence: TGTGCCAGCTCATTTGGACTAGCGGGTACCGAGCAGTACTTC.

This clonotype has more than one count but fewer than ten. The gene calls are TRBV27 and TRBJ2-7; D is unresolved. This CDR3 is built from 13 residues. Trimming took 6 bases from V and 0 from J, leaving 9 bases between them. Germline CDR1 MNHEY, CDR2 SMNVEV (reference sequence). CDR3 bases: TGTGCCAGCAGGGATCAAGACTCCTACGAGCAGTACTTC. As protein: CASRDQDSYEQYF.

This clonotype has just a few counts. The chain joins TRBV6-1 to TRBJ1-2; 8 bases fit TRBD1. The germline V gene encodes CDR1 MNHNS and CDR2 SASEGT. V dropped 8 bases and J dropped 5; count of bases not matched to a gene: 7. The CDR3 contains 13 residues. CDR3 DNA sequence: TGTGCCAGCCGACCAGGGGGCATTTATGGCTACACCTTC. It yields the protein CASRPGGIYGYTF.

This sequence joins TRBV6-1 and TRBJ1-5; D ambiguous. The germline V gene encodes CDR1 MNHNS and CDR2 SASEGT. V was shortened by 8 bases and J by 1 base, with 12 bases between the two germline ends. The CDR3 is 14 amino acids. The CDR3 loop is CASFHSLSNQPQHF. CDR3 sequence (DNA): TGTGCCAGCTTCCATTCACTCAGCAATCAGCCCCAGCATTTT.

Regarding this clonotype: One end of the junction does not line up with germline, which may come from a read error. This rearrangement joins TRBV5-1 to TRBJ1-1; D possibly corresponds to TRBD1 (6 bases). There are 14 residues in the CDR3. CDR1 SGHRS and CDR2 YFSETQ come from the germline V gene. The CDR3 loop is CASSLDQGSTEALF. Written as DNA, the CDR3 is TGCGCCAGCAGCTTGGATCAGGGGAGCACTGAAGCTCTCTTT. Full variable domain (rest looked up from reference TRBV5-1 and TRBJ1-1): KAGVTQTPRYLIKTRGQQVTLSCSPISGHRSVSWYQQTPGQGLQFLFEYFSETQRNKGNFPGRFSGRQFSNSRSEMNVSTLELGDSALYLCASSLDQGSTEALFGQGTRLTVV.

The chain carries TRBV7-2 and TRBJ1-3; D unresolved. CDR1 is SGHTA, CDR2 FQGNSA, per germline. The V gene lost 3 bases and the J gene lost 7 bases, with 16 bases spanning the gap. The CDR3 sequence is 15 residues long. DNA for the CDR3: TGTGCCAGCAGCTTGGGCATAAGTCGGGGTAACACCATATATTTT. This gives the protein CASSLGISRGNTIYF. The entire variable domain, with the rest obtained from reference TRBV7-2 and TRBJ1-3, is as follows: GAGVSQSPSNKVTEKGKDVELRCDPISGHTALYWYRQSLGQGLEFLIYFQGNSAPDKSGLPSDRFSAERTGGSVSTLTIQRTQQEDSAVYLCASSLGISRGNTIYFGEGSWLTVV.

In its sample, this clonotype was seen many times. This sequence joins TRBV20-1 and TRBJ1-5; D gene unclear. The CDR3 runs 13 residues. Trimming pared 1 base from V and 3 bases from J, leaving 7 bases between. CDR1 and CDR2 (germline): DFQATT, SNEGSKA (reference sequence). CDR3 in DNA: TGCAGTGCTAGAGGCCGGGACAATCAGCCCCAGCATTTT. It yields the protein CSARGRDNQPQHF.

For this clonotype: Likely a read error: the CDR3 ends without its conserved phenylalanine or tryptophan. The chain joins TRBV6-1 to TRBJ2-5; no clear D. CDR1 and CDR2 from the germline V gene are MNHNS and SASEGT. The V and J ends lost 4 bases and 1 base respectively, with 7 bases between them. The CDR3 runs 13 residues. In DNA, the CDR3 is TGTGCCAGCAGTGGGGGAATCCAAGAGACCCAGTACCTC. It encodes CASSGGIQETQYL.

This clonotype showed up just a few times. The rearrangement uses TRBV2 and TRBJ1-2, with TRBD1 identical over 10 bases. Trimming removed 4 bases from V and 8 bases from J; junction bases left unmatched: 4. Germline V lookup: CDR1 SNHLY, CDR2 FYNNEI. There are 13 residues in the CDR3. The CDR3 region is CASSGDRGQGYTF. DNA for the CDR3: TGTGCCAGCAGTGGGGACAGGGGTCAAGGCTACACCTTC.

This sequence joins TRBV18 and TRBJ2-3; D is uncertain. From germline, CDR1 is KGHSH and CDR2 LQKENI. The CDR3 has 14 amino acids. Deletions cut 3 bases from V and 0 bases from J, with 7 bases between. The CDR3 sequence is CASSPSYSTDTQYF. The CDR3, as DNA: TGTGCCAGCTCACCCTCCTACAGCACAGATACGCAGTATTTT.

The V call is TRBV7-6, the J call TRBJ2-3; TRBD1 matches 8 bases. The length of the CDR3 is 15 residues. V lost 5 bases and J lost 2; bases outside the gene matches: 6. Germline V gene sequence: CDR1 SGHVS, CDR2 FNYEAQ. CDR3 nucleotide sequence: TGTGCCAGCAGCGCAGGGACAGGAGTCACAGATACGCAGTATTTT. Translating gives CASSAGTGVTDTQYF.

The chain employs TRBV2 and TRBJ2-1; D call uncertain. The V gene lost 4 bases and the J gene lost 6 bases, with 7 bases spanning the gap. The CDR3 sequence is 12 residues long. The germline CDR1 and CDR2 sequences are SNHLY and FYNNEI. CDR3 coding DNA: TGTGCCAGCAGTGGGGTCGTCAATGAGCAGTTCTTC. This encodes CASSGVVNEQFF.

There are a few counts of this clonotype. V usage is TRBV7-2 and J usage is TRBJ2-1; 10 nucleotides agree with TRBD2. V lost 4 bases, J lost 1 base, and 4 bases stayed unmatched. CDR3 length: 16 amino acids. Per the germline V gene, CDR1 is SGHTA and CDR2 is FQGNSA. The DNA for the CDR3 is TGTGCCAGCAGCTCTAGCGGGAGAGGGTCCTACAATGAGCAGTTCTTC. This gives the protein CASSSSGRGSYNEQFF.

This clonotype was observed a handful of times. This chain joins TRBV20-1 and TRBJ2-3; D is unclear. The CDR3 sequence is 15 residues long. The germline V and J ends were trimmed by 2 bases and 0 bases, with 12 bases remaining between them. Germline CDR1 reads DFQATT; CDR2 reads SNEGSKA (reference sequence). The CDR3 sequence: CSARFRELSTDTQYF. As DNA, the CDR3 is TGCAGTGCTAGATTCAGAGAGCTCAGCACAGATACGCAGTATTTT.

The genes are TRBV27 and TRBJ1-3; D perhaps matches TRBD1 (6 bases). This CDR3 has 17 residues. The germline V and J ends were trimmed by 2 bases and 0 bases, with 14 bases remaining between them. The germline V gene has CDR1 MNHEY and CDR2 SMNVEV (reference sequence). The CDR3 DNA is TGTGCCAGCAGTTTACGGGAGGTGGACAGCTCTGGAAACACCATATATTTT. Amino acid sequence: CASSLREVDSSGNTIYF.

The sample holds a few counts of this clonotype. The CDR3 sequence is CASSQSDRGRNYGYTF. CDR3 nucleotides: TGTGCCAGCAGCCAGTCCGACAGGGGGCGCAACTATGGCTACACCTTC. This chain links TRBV3-1 with TRBJ1-2; TRBD1 aligns across 10 bases. The germline CDR1 and CDR2 sequences are LGHDT and YNNKEL (reference sequence). V lost 3 bases, J lost 2 bases, and 6 bases stayed unmatched. The CDR3 length is 16 residues.

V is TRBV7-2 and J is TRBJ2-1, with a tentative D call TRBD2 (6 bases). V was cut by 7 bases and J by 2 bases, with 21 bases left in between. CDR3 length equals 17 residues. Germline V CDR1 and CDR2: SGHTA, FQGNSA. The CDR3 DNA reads TGTGCCAGCAAACCCATTGGGGACTCTAGAACCTACAATGAGCAGTTCTTC. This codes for CASKPIGDSRTYNEQFF.

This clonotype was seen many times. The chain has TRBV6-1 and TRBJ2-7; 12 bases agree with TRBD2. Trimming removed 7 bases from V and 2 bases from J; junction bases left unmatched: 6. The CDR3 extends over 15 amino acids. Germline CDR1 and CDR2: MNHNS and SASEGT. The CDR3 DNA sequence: TGTGCCAGCAAAGTCACTAGCGGGGGGACCTACGAGCAGTACTTC. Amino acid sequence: CASKVTSGGTYEQYF.

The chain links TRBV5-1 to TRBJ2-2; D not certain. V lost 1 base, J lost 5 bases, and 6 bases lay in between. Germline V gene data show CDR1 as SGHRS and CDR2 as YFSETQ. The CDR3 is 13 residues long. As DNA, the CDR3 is TGCGCCAGCAGCTTGCTTCGAACCGGGGAGCTGTTTTTT. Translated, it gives CASSLLRTGELFF.

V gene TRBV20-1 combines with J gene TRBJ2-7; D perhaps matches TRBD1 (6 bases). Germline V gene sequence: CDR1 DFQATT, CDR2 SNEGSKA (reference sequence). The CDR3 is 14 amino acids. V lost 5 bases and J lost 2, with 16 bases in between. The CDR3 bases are TGCAGTGCTCCCGTAGGGACAAGAACCTACGAGCAGTACTTC. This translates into CSAPVGTRTYEQYF.

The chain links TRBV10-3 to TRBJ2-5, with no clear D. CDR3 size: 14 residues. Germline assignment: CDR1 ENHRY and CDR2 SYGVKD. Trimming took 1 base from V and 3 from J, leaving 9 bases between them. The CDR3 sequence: CAISEFAREETQYF. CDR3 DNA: TGTGCCATCAGTGAGTTCGCTAGGGAAGAGACCCAGTACTTC.

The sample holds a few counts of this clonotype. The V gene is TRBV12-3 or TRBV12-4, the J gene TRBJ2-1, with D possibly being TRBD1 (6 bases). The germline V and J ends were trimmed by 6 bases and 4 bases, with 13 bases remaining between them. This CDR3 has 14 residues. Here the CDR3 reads CASSRSTGYNEQFF. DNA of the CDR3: TGTGCCAGCAGCCGCTCTACAGGGTACAATGAGCAGTTCTTC.

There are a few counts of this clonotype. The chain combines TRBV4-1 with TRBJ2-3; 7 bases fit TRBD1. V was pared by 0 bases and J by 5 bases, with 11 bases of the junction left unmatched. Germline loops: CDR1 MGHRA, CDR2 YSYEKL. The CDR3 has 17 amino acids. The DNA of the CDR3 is TGCGCCAGCAGCCAAGATCGCACAGGGGAATTTGGAGATACGCAGTATTTT. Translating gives CASSQDRTGEFGDTQYF.